This T cell receptor beta chain is drawn from a study of graft-versus-host responses after intestinal transplantation. The CDR3 runs 16 residues. Assay: immunoSEQ multiplex PCR; the TCRdb copy retains only in-frame clones and omits some. Here the sample spans more than 60,000 clones, roughly 88% being singletons. Study observations and caveats: Subjects displaying graft-donor T cell macrochimerism possessed elevated graft-versus-host to host-versus-graft clonal ratios inside allografts.

Points on this clone: Its target is unknown.

This clonotype was obtained from a human donor who received an intestinal transplant. The rearrangement uses TRBV21-1 and TRBJ1-6; TRBD1 is the table's D call, not checked against the DNA. TRBV21-1 is shown as a pseudogene. Specimen: unstimulated CD8+ T cells sorted from spleen or lymph node cells, collected before intestinal transplant. The CDR3 region has the DNA TGTGCCAGCAGCGCCCAGGGAAGCTCCTATAATTCACCCCTCCACTTT. The encoded protein is CASSAQGSSYNSPLHF.